Given below is one T cell receptor (beta chain) in context. Its target is unknown. The CDR3 covers 15 residues. CDR1 and CDR2 (germline): LGHDT, YNNKEL (reference sequence). The data belong to a study of blood T cells in healthy people across ages. Findings and caveats of the study: Those diversity estimates obtained from one million T cells were thought to be underestimates. Significant beta diversity loss was already apparent by age approximately 42, declining roughly linearly.

Primers used in a second PCR of about 7 to 12 cycles were a sample-barcoded 5' primer and a J-beta primer mix. TCRdb re-called the 5' RACE reads with MiXCR, one entry per CDR3 protein. The sample contains hundreds of thousands of distinct CDR3 sequences, approximately 25% of which appear only once. These data are also associated with another study on T cells of mothers and their children. According to that study: Overlap in related mother-child pairs always slightly exceeded unrelated pairs, never significantly. Across the analysis, no persistent microchimeric T cell clones were detected.

The specimen was blood. The V and J genes are TRBV3-1 and TRBJ2-5; 8 positions agree with TRBD2. The J call may not be correct, given that the DNA end is closer to TRBJ2-7. The sequence was collected from a boy aged 5-17 years in good health. CDR3 loop: CASSQEAGAAYEQYF. Written as DNA, the CDR3 is TGTGCCAGCAGCCAAGAAGCGGGAGCAGCTTACGAGCAGTACTTC.